This T cell receptor beta chain emerged from a study of breast tumors, draining lymph nodes, adjacent tissues. Study-level points and caveats: Tumors had less TCR diversity than lymph nodes, more than nontumor tissue.

TCRdb reanalysed the multiplex PCR reads using MiXCR and keeps one entry per CDR3 protein. Altogether some 170,000 distinct CDR3 sequences are present, 25% to 40% being singletons, with the ten largest covering 3.8%. This clonotype was seen repeatedly, ten times or more. Antigen specificity is unknown. Breast cancer patients provided tissue from their axillary draining lymph nodes. The CDR3 covers 11 residues. The V end was cut by 6 bases, the J end by 3 bases, with 6 bases between. Germline V gene sequence: CDR1 ENHRY, CDR2 SYGVKD. Sequencing input: axillary lymph node tissue. The V and J genes are TRBV10-3 and TRBJ2-7; D might be TRBD1 (5 bases). This TCR was sampled from a female donor with breast cancer. Some clones in this sample may be carry-over from other donors' samples. CDR3 sequence reads: CAISRDYEQYF. CDR3 in DNA: TGTGCCATCAGCAGGGACTACGAGCAGTACTTC.